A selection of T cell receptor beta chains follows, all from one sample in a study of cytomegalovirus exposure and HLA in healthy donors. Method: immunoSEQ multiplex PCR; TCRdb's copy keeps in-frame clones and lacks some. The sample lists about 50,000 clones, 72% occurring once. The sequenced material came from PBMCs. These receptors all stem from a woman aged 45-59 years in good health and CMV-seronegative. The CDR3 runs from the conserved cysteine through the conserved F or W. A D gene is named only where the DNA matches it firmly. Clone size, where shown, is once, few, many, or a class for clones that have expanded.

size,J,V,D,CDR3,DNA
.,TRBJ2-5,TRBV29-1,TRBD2,CSVGLAGGPGTQYF,TGCAGCGTTGGACTAGCGGGAGGGCCAGGGACCCAGTACTTC
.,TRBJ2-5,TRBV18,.,CASSPNLVEETQYF,TGTGCCAGCTCACCGAATTTAGTAGAAGAGACCCAGTACTTC
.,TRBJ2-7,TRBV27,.,CASSRRGGYEQYF,TGTGCCAGCAGTCGGAGGGGGGGCTACGAGCAGTACTTC
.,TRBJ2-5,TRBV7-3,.,CASSLSGVRGETQYF,TGTGCCAGCAGCTTGTCAGGGGTGCGAGGGGAGACCCAGTACTTC
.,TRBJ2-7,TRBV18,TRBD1,CASSPGQDNYEQYF,TGTGCCAGCTCACCGGGACAGGATAATTACGAGCAGTACTTC
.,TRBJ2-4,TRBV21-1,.,CASSTGTAKQYF,TGTGCCAGCAGCACCGGGACAGCCAAACAGTACTTC
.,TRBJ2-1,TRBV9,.,CASSVGGLRNNEQFF,TGTGCCAGCAGCGTAGGGGGGCTAAGAAACAATGAGCAGTTCTTC
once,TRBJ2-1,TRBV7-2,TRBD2,CASSSSTSRYNEQFF,TGTGCCAGCAGCTCTTCGACTAGCAGGTACAATGAGCAGTTCTTC
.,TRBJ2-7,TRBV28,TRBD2,CASSHRRAGVPSEQYF,TGTGCCAGCAGTCACCGTAGAGCGGGAGTGCCAAGCGAGCAGTACTTC
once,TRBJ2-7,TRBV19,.,CASSPPREQYF,TGTGCCAGTAGTCCCCCTCGCGAGCAGTACTTC
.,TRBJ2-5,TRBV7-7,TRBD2,CASSLAGGTQETQYF,TGTGCTAGCAGCTTAGCGGGAGGGACCCAAGAGACCCAGTACTTC
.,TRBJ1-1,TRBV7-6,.,CASSLAAQSYTEAFF,TGTGCCAGCAGCTTAGCGGCACAGTCCTACACTGAAGCTTTCTTT
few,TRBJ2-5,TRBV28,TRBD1,CASSPGQGANTQETQYF,TGTGCCAGCAGCCCGGGACAGGGGGCGAATACTCAAGAGACCCAGTACTTC
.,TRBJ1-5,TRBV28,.,CASSFRKAGAGVKPQHF,TGTGCCAGCAGTTTTAGGAAGGCGGGGGCAGGAGTGAAGCCCCAGCATTTT
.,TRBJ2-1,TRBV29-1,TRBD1,CSAAGRGSYNEQFF,TGCAGCGCCGCGGGCAGGGGGTCCTACAATGAGCAGTTCTTC
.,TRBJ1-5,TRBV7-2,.,CASSLNHRHGSQPQHF,TGTGCCAGCAGCCTTAACCACCGACATGGATCACAGCCCCAGCATTTT
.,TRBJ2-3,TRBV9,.,CASSPTRGSSTDTQYF,TGTGCCAGCAGCCCGACCCGCGGATCTAGCACAGATACGCAGTATTTT
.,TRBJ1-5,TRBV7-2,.,CASSLGVQPQHF,TGTGCCAGCAGCTTAGGAGTTCAGCCCCAGCATTTT
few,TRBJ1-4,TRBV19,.,CASKHFQGTGTNEKLFF,TGTGCCAGTAAACATTTTCAGGGAACCGGAACTAATGAAAAACTGTTTTTT
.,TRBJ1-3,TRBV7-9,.,CASSSWTDSGNTIYF,TGTGCCAGCAGCTCCTGGACAGACTCTGGAAACACCATATATTTT
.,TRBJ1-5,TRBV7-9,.,CASSYGGVDQPQHF,TGTGCCAGCAGCTATGGAGGGGTGGATCAGCCCCAGCATTTT
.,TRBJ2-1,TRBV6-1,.,CASSGAGTPSYNEQFF,TGTGCCAGCAGTGGGGCCGGGACTCCCTCTTACAATGAGCAGTTCTTC
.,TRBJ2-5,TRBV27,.,CASSHWESGLSQTQYF,TGTGCCAGCAGCCATTGGGAGTCGGGACTCTCCCAGACCCAGTACTTC
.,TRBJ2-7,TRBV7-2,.,CASSLDRGGEQYF,TGTGCCAGCAGCTTAGACAGGGGAGGCGAGCAGTACTTC
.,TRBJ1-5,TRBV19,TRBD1,CASSTTGGSNQPQHF,TGTGCCAGTAGTACGACAGGGGGCAGCAATCAGCCCCAGCATTTT
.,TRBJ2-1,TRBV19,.,CASSPGSYYNEQFF,TGTGCCAGTAGTCCCGGGTCCTACTACAATGAGCAGTTCTTC
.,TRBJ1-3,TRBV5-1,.,CASSLTGPDHTIYF,TGCGCCAGCAGCCTGACAGGTCCCGATCACACCATATATTTT
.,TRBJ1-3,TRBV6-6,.,CASSYLGLSSGNTIYF,TGTGCCAGCAGTTACTTGGGACTGAGCTCTGGAAACACCATATATTTT
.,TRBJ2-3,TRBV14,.,CASSPITGTHVFTDTQYF,TGTGCCAGCAGCCCGATAACCGGGACTCACGTATTCACAGATACGCAGTATTTT
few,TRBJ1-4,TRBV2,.,CASAGQINEKLFF,TGTGCCAGCGCTGGACAGATTAATGAAAAACTGTTTTTT
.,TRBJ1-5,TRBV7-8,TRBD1,CASSQGQGGQPQHF,TGTGCCAGCAGCCAGGGACAGGGAGGTCAGCCCCAGCATTTT
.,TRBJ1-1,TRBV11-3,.,CASSPQGYTEAFF,TGTGCCAGCAGTCCTCAGGGTTACACTGAAGCTTTCTTT
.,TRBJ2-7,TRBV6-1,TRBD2,CASRGGGAGYEQYF,TGTGCCAGCAGAGGCGGGGGGGCCGGGTACGAGCAGTACTTC
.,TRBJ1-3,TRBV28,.,CASTGGGPEKIYSGNTIYF,TGTGCCAGCACCGGGGGAGGGCCCGAAAAGATTTACTCTGGAAACACCATATATTTT
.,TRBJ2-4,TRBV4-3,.,CASSQVSGGYQYF,TGCGCCAGCAGCCAAGTATCCGGGGGATATCAGTACTTC
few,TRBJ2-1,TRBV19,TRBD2,CASSQTSGEFNEQFF,TGTGCCAGTAGCCAAACTAGCGGGGAATTTAATGAGCAGTTCTTC
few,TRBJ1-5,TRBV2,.,CASSVEFINQPQHF,TGTGCCAGCAGCGTAGAGTTCATAAATCAGCCCCAGCATTTT
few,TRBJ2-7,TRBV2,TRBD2,CASSGDYHEQYF,TGTGCCAGCAGTGGGGACTACCACGAGCAGTACTTC
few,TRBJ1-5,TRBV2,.,CASSEARQPQHF,TGTGCCAGCAGTGAAGCTCGGCAGCCCCAGCATTTT
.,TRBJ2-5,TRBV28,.,CATSSSQETQYF,TGTGCCACCTCTAGCAGCCAAGAGACCCAGTACTTC
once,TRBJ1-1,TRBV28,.,CASTLGVGGATEAFF,TGTGCCAGCACCTTGGGGGTAGGAGGGGCCACTGAAGCTTTCTTT
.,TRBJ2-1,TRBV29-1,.,CSARDFNEQFF,TGCAGCGCCAGGGATTTTAATGAGCAGTTCTTC
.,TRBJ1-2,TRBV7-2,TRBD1,CASSLGTGGGYTF,TGTGCCAGCAGCTTAGGTACAGGGGGTGGCTACACCTTC
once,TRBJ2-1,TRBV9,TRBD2,CASSVSERESSYNEQFF,TGTGCCAGCAGCGTTTCCGAGCGGGAGAGCTCCTACAATGAGCAGTTCTTC
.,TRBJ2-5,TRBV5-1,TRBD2,CASSLPIAGSETQYF,TGCGCCAGCAGCTTGCCGATAGCGGGATCAGAGACCCAGTACTTC
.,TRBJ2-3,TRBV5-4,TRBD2,CASSSEAGGTDTQYF,TGTGCCAGCAGCTCCGAAGCGGGAGGAACAGATACGCAGTATTTT
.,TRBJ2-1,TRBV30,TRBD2,CAWSRTGTSGNNEQFF,TGTGCCTGGAGTCGTACCGGGACTAGCGGAAACAATGAGCAGTTCTTC
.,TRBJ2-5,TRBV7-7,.,CASSLGQGWETQYF,TGTGCCAGCAGCTTAGGTCAGGGTTGGGAGACCCAGTACTTC
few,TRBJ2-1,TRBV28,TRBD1,CASKKGAGVVNEQFF,TGTGCCAGCAAGAAGGGGGCAGGGGTAGTGAATGAGCAGTTCTTC
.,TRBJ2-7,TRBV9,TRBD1,CASSAGQGASYEQYF,TGTGCCAGCAGCGCCGGACAGGGTGCTAGCTACGAGCAGTACTTC
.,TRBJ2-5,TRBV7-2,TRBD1,CASSRDSQETQYF,TGTGCCAGCAGTAGGGACAGCCAAGAGACCCAGTACTTC
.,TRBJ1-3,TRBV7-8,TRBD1,CASSLTYNRGSGTIYF,TGTGCCAGCAGCCTAACCTACAACAGGGGATCAGGCACCATATATTTT
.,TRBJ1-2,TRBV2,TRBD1,CASSAGQGEIGGYTF,TGTGCCAGCAGCGCGGGACAGGGGGAAATTGGTGGCTACACCTTC
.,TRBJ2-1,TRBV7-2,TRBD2,CASSFVTSGNEQFF,TGTGCCAGCAGCTTCGTGACTAGCGGCAATGAGCAGTTCTTC